This passage covers 8 T cell receptor beta chains from one sample sequenced in a study of blood T cell repertoires in COVID-19. Only in-frame clones appear in the TCRdb table, and some are missing; sequencing was by immunoSEQ multiplex PCR. The repertoire holds some 260,000 clones, with more than 70% as singletons. The sequenced sample consisted of peripheral blood. The receptors come from a woman under 40 with COVID-19, enrolled during active disease.

This clone was observed a single time. The V gene is TRBV19, the J gene TRBJ1-5; tentative D call: TRBD1 (5 bases). The CDR3 length is 16 residues. The germline gives CDR1 LNHDA, CDR2 SQIVND (reference sequence). The V and J ends lost 2 bases and 4 bases respectively, with 15 bases between them. The CDR3 bases are TGTGCCAGTAGTATATACGGAGGGGTCGGTAATCAGCCCCAGCATTTT. Translation: CASSIYGGVGNQPQHF.

The rearrangement links TRBV5-4 to TRBJ1-1, with 9 bases aligning to TRBD1. The germline gives CDR1 SGHNT, CDR2 YYREEE (reference sequence). V trimming: 4 bases; J trimming: 1 base; junction bases outside the gene matches: 5. This CDR3 is built from 15 residues. The DNA for the CDR3 is TGTGCCAGCAGCACCCACAGGGGGCGGAACACTGAAGCTTTCTTT. This gives the protein CASSTHRGRNTEAFF.

This clone occurred once. The chain uses TRBV7-9 and TRBJ2-5, with D uncertain. Germline V gene sequence: CDR1 SEHNR, CDR2 FQNEAQ (reference sequence). V was cut by 2 bases and J by 2 bases, with 6 bases left in between. This CDR3 region has 13 residues. The CDR3 DNA reads as TGTGCCAGCAGCTTATCGGAGCAAGAGACCCAGTACTTC. Translation: CASSLSEQETQYF.

This clone was counted many times. The J gene is TRBJ1-2, the V gene TRBV5-8; 8 nucleotides agree with TRBD1. CDR1 is SGHTS and CDR2 is YDEGEE in the germline V gene. The CDR3 extends over 12 amino acids. With V trimmed by 1 base and J by 14 bases, 7 bases remained unmatched. The DNA for the CDR3 is TGTGCCAGCAGCTTGATCCCGGGACAGGCTACCTTC. Translating it yields CASSLIPGQATF.

The chain combines TRBV2 with TRBJ2-3; D possibly corresponds to TRBD1 (6 bases). Germline V gene sequence: CDR1 SNHLY, CDR2 FYNNEI. The CDR3 is 17 residues long. Trimming removed 6 bases from V and 0 bases from J, with 19 bases in between. The CDR3 bases are TGTGCCAGCAGCGCCCCTTCCAGGGGCATTAGCACAGATACGCAGTATTTT. Translating gives CASSAPSRGISTDTQYF. Full variable domain (outside the CDR3, taken from reference TRBV2 and TRBJ2-3): EPEVTQTPSHQVTQMGQEVILRCVPISNHLYFYWYRQILGQKVEFLVSFYNNEISEKSEIFDDQFSVERPDGSNFTLKIRSTKLEDSAMYFCASSAPSRGISTDTQYFGPGTRLTVL.

This clone was detected ten times or more. The rearrangement uses TRBV5-6 and TRBJ1-1; D may be TRBD1 (6 bases). The CDR3 has 14 amino acids. Between the trimmed V and J ends, which lost 0 bases and 4 bases, there was a span of 10 bases. In germline, CDR1 is SGHDT, CDR2 YYEEEE. The CDR3 DNA sequence: TGTGCCAGCAGCTTGGACGGGGGGCTCACTGAAGCTTTCTTT. The encoded protein is CASSLDGGLTEAFF.

This chain uses TRBV28 with TRBJ1-5; 7 bases are shared with TRBD1. Trimming at V came to 6 bases and at J to 3 bases, leaving 5 bases not matched to a gene. CDR3 length: 14 amino acids. From germline, CDR1 is MDHEN and CDR2 SYDVKM. The CDR3 DNA is TGTGCCAGCAGCGTGGGACAGAACAATCAGCCCCAGCATTTT. Its protein is CASSVGQNNQPQHF.

The chain uses TRBV2 and TRBJ1-4; D is unresolved. V was cut by 4 bases and J by 0 bases, with 6 bases left in between. The CDR3 extends over 14 amino acids. CDR1 and CDR2 from the germline V gene are SNHLY and FYNNEI. The CDR3 protein is CASSVSPTNEKLFF. The CDR3 DNA is TGTGCCAGCAGTGTATCCCCAACTAATGAAAAACTGTTTTTT. Filled out from reference TRBV2 and TRBJ1-4, the complete variable domain reads EPEVTQTPSHQVTQMGQEVILRCVPISNHLYFYWYRQILGQKVEFLVSFYNNEISEKSEIFDDQFSVERPDGSNFTLKIRSTKLEDSAMYFCASSVSPTNEKLFFGSGTQLSVL.